A single T cell receptor beta chain is shown here with its context. The record originates from a study of blood T cell repertoires in COVID-19. Study in general: PBMCs, B-cell-depleted T cells, or T cells provided the cDNA or gDNA that made up the material.

Original analysis: Quantification of nucleated cells was approximated via reference gene primer amplification. Data came from immunoSEQ multiplex PCR; TCRdb stores just in-frame clones and leaves some out. The D gene and trimming were derived from the DNA, and the V and J assignments and clone size from that table. The profile shows about 78,000 clones, around 86% of them singletons. Trimming at V came to 6 bases and at J to 8 bases, leaving 9 bases not matched to a gene. The CDR3 has 14 amino acids. Germline lookup yields CDR1 SNHLY and CDR2 FYNNEI. The specimen sequenced was peripheral blood. The TCR was taken from a woman in her sixties or seventies with acute or convalescent COVID-19. The rearrangement links TRBV2 to TRBJ1-2; the match to TRBD1 covers 10 bases. The CDR3: CASRTTGGRRGYTF. CDR3 sequence (DNA): TGTGCCAGCAGGACGACAGGGGGCAGGAGGGGCTACACCTTC.